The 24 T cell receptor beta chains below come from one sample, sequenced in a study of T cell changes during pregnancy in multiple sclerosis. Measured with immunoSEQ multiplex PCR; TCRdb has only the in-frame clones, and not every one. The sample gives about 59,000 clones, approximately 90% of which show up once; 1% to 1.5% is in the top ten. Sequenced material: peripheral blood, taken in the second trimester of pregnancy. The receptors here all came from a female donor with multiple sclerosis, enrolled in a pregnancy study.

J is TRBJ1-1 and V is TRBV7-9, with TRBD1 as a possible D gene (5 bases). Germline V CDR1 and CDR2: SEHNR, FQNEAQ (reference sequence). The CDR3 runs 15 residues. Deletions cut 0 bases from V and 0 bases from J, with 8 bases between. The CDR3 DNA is TGTGCCAGCAGCTTAGCGGGGGGGGTGAACACTGAAGCTTTCTTT. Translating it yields CASSLAGGVNTEAFF.

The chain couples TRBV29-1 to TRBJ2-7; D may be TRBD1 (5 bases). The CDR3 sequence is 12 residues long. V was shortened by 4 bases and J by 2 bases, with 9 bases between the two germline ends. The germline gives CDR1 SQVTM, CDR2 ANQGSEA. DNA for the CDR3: TGCAGCGTTGGGGGCAGTACCTACGAGCAGTACTTC. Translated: CSVGGSTYEQYF.

In DNA, the CDR3 is TGTGCCAGTAGTATTTTAGCGGGGGGGCACGACGAGCAGTTCTTC. Residues: CASSILAGGHDEQFF. The rearrangement links TRBV19 to TRBJ2-1; 11 positions match TRBD2. Germline V CDR1 and CDR2: LNHDA, SQIVND (reference sequence). J lost 10 bases, V lost 3 bases, and 8 bases had no gene match. The CDR3 has 15 residues. Using reference TRBV19 and TRBJ2-1 for the parts outside the CDR3, the full variable domain is DGGITQSPKYLFRKEGQNVTLSCEQNLNHDAMYWYRQDPGQGLRLIYYSQIVNDFQKGDIAEGYSVSREKKESFPLTVTSAQKNPTAFYLCASSILAGGHDEQFFGPGTRLTVL.

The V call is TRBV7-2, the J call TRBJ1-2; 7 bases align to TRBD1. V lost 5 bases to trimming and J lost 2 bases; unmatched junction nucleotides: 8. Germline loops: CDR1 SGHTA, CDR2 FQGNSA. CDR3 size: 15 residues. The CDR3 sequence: CASSPGQRGNYGYTF. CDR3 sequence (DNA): TGTGCCAGCAGCCCGGGACAGAGGGGCAACTATGGCTACACCTTC.

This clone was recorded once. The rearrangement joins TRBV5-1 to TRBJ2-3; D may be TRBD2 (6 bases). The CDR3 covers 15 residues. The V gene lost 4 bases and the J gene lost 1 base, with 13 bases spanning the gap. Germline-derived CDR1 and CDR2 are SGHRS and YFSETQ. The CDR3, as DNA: TGCGCCAGCAGCCCCCGGTGGGGGGGCACAGATACGCAGTATTTT. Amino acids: CASSPRWGGTDTQYF.

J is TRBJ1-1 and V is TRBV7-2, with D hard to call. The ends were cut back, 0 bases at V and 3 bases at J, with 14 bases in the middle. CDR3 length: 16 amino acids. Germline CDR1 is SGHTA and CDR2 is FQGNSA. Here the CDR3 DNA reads TGTGCCAGCAGCTTAGCGACACCCCTCGGGGACACTGAAGCTTTCTTT. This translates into CASSLATPLGDTEAFF.

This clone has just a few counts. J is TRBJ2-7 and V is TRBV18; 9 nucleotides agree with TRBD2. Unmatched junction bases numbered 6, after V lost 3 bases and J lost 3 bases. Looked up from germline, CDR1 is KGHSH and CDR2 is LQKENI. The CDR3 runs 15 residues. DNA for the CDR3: TGTGCCAGCTCACCCCCAAGCGGGGGGCGCTACGAGCAGTACTTC. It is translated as CASSPPSGGRYEQYF.

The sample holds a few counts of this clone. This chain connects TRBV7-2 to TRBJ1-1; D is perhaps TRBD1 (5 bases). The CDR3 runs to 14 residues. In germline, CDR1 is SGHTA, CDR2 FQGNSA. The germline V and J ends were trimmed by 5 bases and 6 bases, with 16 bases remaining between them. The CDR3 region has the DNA TGTGCCAGCAGCAGGCCGGGTGGGGCCGCTGAAGCTTTCTTT. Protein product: CASSRPGGAAEAFF. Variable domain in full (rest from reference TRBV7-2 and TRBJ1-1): GAGVSQSPSNKVTEKGKDVELRCDPISGHTALYWYRQSLGQGLEFLIYFQGNSAPDKSGLPSDRFSAERTGGSVSTLTIQRTQQEDSAVYLCASSRPGGAAEAFFGQGTRLTVV.

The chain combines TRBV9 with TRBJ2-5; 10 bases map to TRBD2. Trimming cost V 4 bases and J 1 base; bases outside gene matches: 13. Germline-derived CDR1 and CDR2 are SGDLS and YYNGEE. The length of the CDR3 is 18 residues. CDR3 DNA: TGTGCCAGCAGCCCCAGGATCCCTAGCGGGGGCCCCCAAGAGACCCAGTACTTC. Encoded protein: CASSPRIPSGGPQETQYF.

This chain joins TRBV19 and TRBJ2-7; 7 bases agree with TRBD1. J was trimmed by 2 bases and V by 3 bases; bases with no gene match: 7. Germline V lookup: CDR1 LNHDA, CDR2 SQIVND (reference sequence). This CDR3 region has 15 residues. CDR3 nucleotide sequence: TGTGCCAGTAGTATGGGGACAGCCAGAGCCTACGAGCAGTACTTC. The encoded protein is CASSMGTARAYEQYF.

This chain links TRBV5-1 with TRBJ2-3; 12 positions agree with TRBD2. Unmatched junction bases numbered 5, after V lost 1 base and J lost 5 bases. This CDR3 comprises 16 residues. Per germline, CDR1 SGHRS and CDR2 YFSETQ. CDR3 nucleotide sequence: TGCGCCAGCAGCTTGCGAGGACTAGCGGGGCGAGATACGCAGTATTTT. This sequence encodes CASSLRGLAGRDTQYF.

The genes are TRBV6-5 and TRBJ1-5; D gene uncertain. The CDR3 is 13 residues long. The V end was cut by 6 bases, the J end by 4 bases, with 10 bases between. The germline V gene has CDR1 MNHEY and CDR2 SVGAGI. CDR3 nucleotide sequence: TGTGCCAGCAGCAGTGGTTATAATCAGCCCCAGCATTTT. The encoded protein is CASSSGYNQPQHF.

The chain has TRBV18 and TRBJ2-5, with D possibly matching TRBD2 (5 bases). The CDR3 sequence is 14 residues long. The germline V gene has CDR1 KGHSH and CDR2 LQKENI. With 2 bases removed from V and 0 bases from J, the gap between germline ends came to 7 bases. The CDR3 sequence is CASSPSGHQETQYF. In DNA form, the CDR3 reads TGTGCCAGCTCACCAAGCGGACACCAAGAGACCCAGTACTTC.

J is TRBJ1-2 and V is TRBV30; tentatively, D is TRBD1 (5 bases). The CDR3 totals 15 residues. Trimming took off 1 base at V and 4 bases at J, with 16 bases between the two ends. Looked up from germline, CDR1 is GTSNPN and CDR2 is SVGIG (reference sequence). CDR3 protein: CAWSARTSKGYGYTF. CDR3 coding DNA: TGTGCCTGGAGTGCCCGGACAAGTAAGGGCTATGGCTACACCTTC.

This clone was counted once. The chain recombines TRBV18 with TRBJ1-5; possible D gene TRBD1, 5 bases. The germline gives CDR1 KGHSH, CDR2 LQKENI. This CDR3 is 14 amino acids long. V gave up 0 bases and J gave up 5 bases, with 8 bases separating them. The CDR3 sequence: CASSPPLRDQPQHF. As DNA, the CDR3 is TGTGCCAGCTCACCACCCCTCAGGGATCAGCCCCAGCATTTT.

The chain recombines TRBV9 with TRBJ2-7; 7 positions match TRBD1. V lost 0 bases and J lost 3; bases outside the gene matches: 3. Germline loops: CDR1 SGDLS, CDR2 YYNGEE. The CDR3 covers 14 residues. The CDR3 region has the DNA TGTGCCAGCAGCGTAGGGGACAGTCGCTACGAGCAGTACTTC. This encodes CASSVGDSRYEQYF.

DNA of the CDR3: TGTGCCAGCAGTTCGTCGAAAGAGAGCACTGAAGCTTTCTTT. Translating gives CASSSSKESTEAFF. The chain couples TRBV6-6 to TRBJ1-1; D remains ambiguous. The CDR3 spans 14 residues. Germline values: CDR1 MNHNY, CDR2 SVGAGI (reference sequence). Trimming stripped 4 bases from V and 4 bases from J, with 13 bases between.

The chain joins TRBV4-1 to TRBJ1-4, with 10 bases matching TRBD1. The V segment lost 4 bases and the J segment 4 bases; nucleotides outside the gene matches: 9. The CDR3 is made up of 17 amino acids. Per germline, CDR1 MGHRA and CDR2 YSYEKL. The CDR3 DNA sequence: TGCGCCAGCAGCCTATTGGGGACAGGGGCTTATAATGAAAAACTGTTTTTT. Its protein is CASSLLGTGAYNEKLFF.

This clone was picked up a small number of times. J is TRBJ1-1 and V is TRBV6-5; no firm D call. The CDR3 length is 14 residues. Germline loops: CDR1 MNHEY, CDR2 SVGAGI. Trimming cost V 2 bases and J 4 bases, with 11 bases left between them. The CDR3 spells CASSYALSGTEAFF. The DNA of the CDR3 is TGTGCCAGCAGTTACGCCCTGTCGGGCACTGAAGCTTTCTTT.

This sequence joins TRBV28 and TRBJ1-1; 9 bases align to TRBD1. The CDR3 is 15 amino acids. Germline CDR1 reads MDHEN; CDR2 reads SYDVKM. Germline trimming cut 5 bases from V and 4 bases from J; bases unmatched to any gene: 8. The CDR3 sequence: CASSRPGTGSTEAFF. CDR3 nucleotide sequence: TGTGCCAGCAGTCGACCCGGGACAGGGTCCACTGAAGCTTTCTTT. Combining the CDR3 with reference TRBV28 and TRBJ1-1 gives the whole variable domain DVKVTQSSRYLVKRTGEKVFLECVQDMDHENMFWYRQDPGLGLRLIYFSYDVKMKEKGDIPEGYSVSREKKERFSLILESASTNQTSMYLCASSRPGTGSTEAFFGQGTRLTVV.

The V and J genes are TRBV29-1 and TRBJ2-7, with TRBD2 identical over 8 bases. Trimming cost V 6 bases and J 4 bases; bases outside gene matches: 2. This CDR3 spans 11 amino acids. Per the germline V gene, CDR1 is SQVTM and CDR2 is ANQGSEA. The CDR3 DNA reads TGCAGCGTCGGGACTAGATACGAGCAGTACTTC. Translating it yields CSVGTRYEQYF.

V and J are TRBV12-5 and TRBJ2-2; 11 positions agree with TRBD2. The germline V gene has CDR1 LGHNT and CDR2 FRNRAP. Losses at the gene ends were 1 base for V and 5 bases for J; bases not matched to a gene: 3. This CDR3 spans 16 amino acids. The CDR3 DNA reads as TGTGCTAGTGGTTTGGGACTAGCGGGGTTGACCGGGGAGCTGTTTTTT. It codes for CASGLGLAGLTGELFF.

The DNA of the CDR3 is TGTGCCAGCTCACCACAGGGGGCTATCACTGAAGCTTTCTTT. Translation: CASSPQGAITEAFF. The chain links TRBV18 to TRBJ1-1, with 7 nucleotides matching TRBD1. Trimming took 1 base from V and 4 from J; bases not matched to a gene: 3. The germline CDR1 and CDR2 sequences are KGHSH and LQKENI. The CDR3 sequence is 14 residues long.

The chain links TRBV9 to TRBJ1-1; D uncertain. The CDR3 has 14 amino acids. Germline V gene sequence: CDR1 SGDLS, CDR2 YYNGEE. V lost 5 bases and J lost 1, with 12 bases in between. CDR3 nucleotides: TGTGCCAGCAGGTCCGGAGATACGAACACTGAAGCTTTCTTT. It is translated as CASRSGDTNTEAFF.